This T cell receptor beta chain was documented in a study of graft-versus-host responses after intestinal transplantation. Study at large: Multivisceral, liver-intestinal, or isolated intestinal grafts were transplanted into recipients.

Points on this clone: The antigen remains unidentified.

TCRdb's table, derived via immunoSEQ multiplex PCR, lists solely in-frame clones and lacks some. Among around 50,000 clones listed, roughly 90% were seen once. The study, taken as a whole, reports: Peak circulating GvH clone levels were associated with early post-transplant HvG declines. When patients had graft-donor T cell macrochimerism, their allografts held high graft-versus-host to host-versus-graft clonal ratios.

This receptor was identified in a human patient who received an intestinal transplant, so some T cells may come from the graft donor. The sample here was PBMCs, taken 26 days after transplant.

CDR3 region: CASSLWRLGDPGAPEQYV. The CDR3 bases are TGTGCCAGCAGCTTATGGAGGTTGGGGGACCCAGGGGCCCCCGAGCAGTACGTC. V usage is TRBV11-2 and J usage is TRBJ2-7, with a possible D match to TRBD1 (6 bases). The CDR3 runs 18 residues. CDR1 SGHAT and CDR2 FQNNGV come from the germline V gene. Deletions cut 2 bases from V and 6 bases from J, with 26 bases between.